What follows is one T cell receptor (beta chain) and its context. The clone's antigen remains unknown. One base away there is no much larger clone; base qualities are not given. This CDR3 is also generated by other DNA sequences in the sample. CDR1 and CDR2 are read off the germline V gene as KGHSH and LQKENI. V is pruned by 4 bases and J by 3 bases, leaving 2 bases of the junction without a gene match. The CDR3, cysteine through phenylalanine, is 13 amino acids long. Solely the CDR3 DNA is kept, with 39 bases framed from the first base. Donors were healthy HIV-negative adults with no recently reported acute infections or vaccinations. Every donor was a Caucasian adult residing in Nashville, Tennessee, USA. CD4+ T cells were enriched by magnetic negative selection; naive cells were then positively selected on CD45RA, and the negative fraction formed the memory subset. Blood was collected by leukapheresis, and PBMCs were isolated by Ficoll-Histopaque density gradient centrifugation and then cryopreserved in liquid nitrogen vapor phase. Analytical flow cytometry was used to check the purity and quantity of each magnetically sorted T cell population. From each sorted fraction, genomic DNA was isolated and quantified by UV absorbance on a Nanodrop 2000c.

This sample stems from a study of shared clonotypes between healthy human individuals (dated by TCRdb to about 2020). Background for the entire study: The cohort comprised a couple of women and a few men aged 18 to 49 years. For each donor, CD4 naive and CD4 memory were each given three plates, CD8 naive was given two plates, and CD8 memory was given one plate. To estimate repertoire size and how much clonotypes are shared between individuals, the study performed deep sequencing of blood TCR repertoires from five healthy adults. Different laboratories and diverse techniques were used to prepare libraries and sequence TCR repertoires, to increase sequencing depth and limit assay-specific biases. Each donor's leukapheresis produced roughly between about 0.85 and 10 billion PBMCs. The full study reports these points: Based on pairwise subsampling, the degree of clonotype sharing among donors was expected to be affected by sequencing depth. The small number of donors limited the genetic and exposure-history diversity represented. Naive subsets generally had larger estimated clonotype richness than memory subsets. Rarefaction of sorted-subset datasets indicated incomplete sequencing despite the large sequencing depth. When several donors were compared, the shared fraction of clonotypes was 5% to 6.5% for naive CD4, approximately 3.5% for naive CD8, 2% to 2.5% for memory CD4, and about 0.36% for memory CD8. Higher generation probabilities were observed for clonotypes shared by all four sorted-subset donors than for non-shared clonotypes. Sampling was restricted to blood, and TCR repertoires in tissues likely differ from the TCR repertoires found in blood.

Using the deep immunoSEQ assay, multiplex PCR amplified TCR CDR3 regions from genomic DNA. Genomic DNA extracted from each cell subset was distributed evenly over all wells of several immunoSEQ 96-well plates, and each plate served as one replicate. For sorted subsets, approximately 200 ng of genomic DNA, equivalent to some 30,000 T cell genomes, went into each replicate PCR. Purified libraries were measured with a Qubit 3.0 fluorometer, size-checked on a Bioanalyzer 2100, and measured again with the KAPA Library Quantification kit. Every immunoSEQ 96-well plate was sequenced on a dedicated single-read 150-cycle Illumina NextSeq 550 flow cell. As for how the authors treated the data: Because the immunoSEQ output included only junctional sequences and no quality scores, the filtering could not be the same as the filtering used for full-length reads. To assign V/J genes and CDR3, sequences were annotated against IMGT germline references using PyIR, a Python wrapper for IgBLAST v1.9. Reads were filtered out if the reads had weak V/J assignments (E-value above 1e-6), no CDR3, stop codons, out-of-frame junctions, or ambiguous translated residues. V3J clonotypes were defined as sequences sharing an identical inferred V gene, J gene, and CDR3 amino acid sequence. To compute the percentage overlap between repertoires, the number of shared unique clonotypes was divided by the size of the smaller repertoire. Richness of each repertoire was evaluated using RTK rarefaction, the Chao1 estimator, and Recon v2.1 estimates of unobserved clonotypes. Generation probabilities for all TCRbeta clonotypes obtained by the gDNA method from a handful of donors were computed using OLGA. TCRdb limited this immuneACCESS table to in-frame rearrangements with V and J called. A share of clones is missing; checked studies link under half to unresolved V genes, and the rest is unexplained. V, J and clone size were drawn from that table, and D and trimming were deduced from the DNA. Counted in this sample were over a million clones; around four fifths of them appeared once. The ten largest clonotypes hold about 1.5% of the sample.

Sequencing input: memory CD4+ T cells sorted from blood. The cell subset or site label, as the study defines it: CD45RA-negative fraction. The receptor was derived from a man between 18 and 35 years old in good health. The sequence joins TRBV18 to TRBJ2-5; the central 7 bases match TRBD1. The CDR3: CASSRGQKETQYF. The nucleotide sequence is given as TGTGCCAGCTCACGGGGACAGAAAGAGACCCAGTACTTC.